The rows below give T cell receptor beta chains drawn from one sample of a study of CD8 T cells in ankylosing spondylitis. TCRdb re-derived calls from the 5' RACE reads in MiXCR, one entry per CDR3 protein. The sample has 300,000 to 400,000 distinct CDR3 sequences, roughly 20% seen once. The sample consisted of blood, either unsorted or a sorted T cell fraction (not recorded which). The origin of the receptors is a male donor with ankylosing spondylitis or in good health (not recorded which). The CDR3 runs from the conserved cysteine through the conserved F or W. A D gene is named only where the DNA matches it firmly. Not every row has a clone size; where given, it reads once, few, many or a size class.

v_call: TRBV7-9; clone_size: few; j_call: TRBJ2-2; d_call: TRBD2; cdr3_aa: CASSFAGGKNTGELFF; cdr3_nt: TGTGCCAGCAGCTTCGCGGGGGGGAAAAACACCGGGGAGCTGTTTTTT
v_call: TRBV12-3/TRBV12-4; clone_size: many; j_call: TRBJ2-7; d_call: NA; cdr3_aa: CASSGGRQPFYEQYF; cdr3_nt: TGTGCCAGCAGTGGGGGACGACAGCCCTTCTACGAGCAGTACTTC
v_call: TRBV12-3/TRBV12-4; clone_size: NA; j_call: TRBJ2-2; d_call: NA; cdr3_aa: CASTNAAPSGELFF; cdr3_nt: TGTGCCAGCACCAACGCCGCCCCGTCCGGGGAGCTGTTTTTT
v_call: TRBV30; clone_size: NA; j_call: TRBJ2-5; d_call: TRBD2; cdr3_aa: CAWSVGLAGALETQYF; cdr3_nt: TGTGCCTGGAGTGTAGGACTAGCGGGGGCTTTGGAGACCCAGTACTTC
v_call: TRBV25-1; clone_size: NA; j_call: TRBJ1-6; d_call: TRBD1; cdr3_aa: CASSEGTGGLPLHF; cdr3_nt: TGTGCCAGCAGTGAAGGGACAGGGGGGCTACCCCTCCACTTT
v_call: TRBV5-1; clone_size: NA; j_call: TRBJ2-3; d_call: NA; cdr3_aa: CASSLGFGAGAPTDTQYF; cdr3_nt: TGCGCCAGCAGCTTGGGGTTTGGGGCGGGTGCCCCCACAGATACGCAGTATTTT
v_call: TRBV7-8; clone_size: NA; j_call: TRBJ2-7; d_call: NA; cdr3_aa: CASSFGAGLYEQYF; cdr3_nt: TGTGCCAGCAGCTTTGGCGCAGGTCTTTACGAGCAGTACTTC
v_call: TRBV12-3/TRBV12-4; clone_size: many; j_call: TRBJ2-5; d_call: NA; cdr3_aa: CASSPQGLEETQYF; cdr3_nt: TGTGCCAGCAGTCCACAGGGTTTAGAAGAGACCCAGTACTTC
v_call: TRBV12-3/TRBV12-4; clone_size: NA; j_call: TRBJ2-5; d_call: NA; cdr3_aa: CASSFGQPQYF; cdr3_nt: TGTGCCAGCAGTTTCGGACAGCCCCAGTACTTC
v_call: TRBV2; clone_size: NA; j_call: TRBJ2-1; d_call: NA; cdr3_aa: CASSEEGRLDNEQFF; cdr3_nt: TGTGCCAGCAGTGAAGAGGGGCGGCTAGACAATGAGCAGTTCTTC
v_call: TRBV12-3/TRBV12-4; clone_size: few; j_call: TRBJ2-2; d_call: NA; cdr3_aa: CASSLSQALEGELFF; cdr3_nt: TGTGCCAGCAGTTTATCACAGGCCCTGGAAGGGGAGCTGTTTTTT
v_call: TRBV12-3/TRBV12-4; clone_size: NA; j_call: TRBJ1-2; d_call: TRBD1; cdr3_aa: CASTNGQDPLNYGYTF; cdr3_nt: TGTGCCAGCACCAACGGACAGGACCCACTAAACTATGGCTACACCTTC
v_call: TRBV2; clone_size: NA; j_call: TRBJ2-3; d_call: NA; cdr3_aa: CASMRSGASTDTQYF; cdr3_nt: TGTGCCAGCATGAGGTCGGGGGCCAGCACAGATACGCAGTATTTT
v_call: TRBV30; clone_size: few; j_call: TRBJ2-1; d_call: NA; cdr3_aa: CAWRDSNEQFF; cdr3_nt: TGTGCCTGGAGAGACAGCAATGAGCAGTTCTTC
v_call: TRBV5-5; clone_size: few; j_call: TRBJ2-3; d_call: NA; cdr3_aa: CASSLSGIADTQYF; cdr3_nt: TGTGCCAGCAGCTTGTCTGGGATAGCAGATACGCAGTATTTT
v_call: TRBV6-5; clone_size: NA; j_call: TRBJ2-5; d_call: TRBD2; cdr3_aa: CASSYGTSGGVRETQYF; cdr3_nt: TGTGCCAGCAGTTACGGGACTAGCGGGGGGGTAAGAGAGACCCAGTACTTC
v_call: TRBV10-3; clone_size: NA; j_call: TRBJ2-5; d_call: TRBD2; cdr3_aa: CAISDLAGDGETQYF; cdr3_nt: TGTGCCATCAGTGATTTAGCGGGGGATGGGGAGACCCAGTACTTC
v_call: TRBV7-9; clone_size: few; j_call: TRBJ2-7; d_call: NA; cdr3_aa: CASSLPGASYEQYF; cdr3_nt: TGTGCCAGCAGCTTGCCGGGGGCATCCTACGAGCAGTACTTC
v_call: TRBV18; clone_size: few; j_call: TRBJ2-5; d_call: NA; cdr3_aa: CASSPDAAFQYF; cdr3_nt: TGTGCCAGCTCACCTGACGCGGCCTTCCAGTACTTC
v_call: TRBV20-1; clone_size: NA; j_call: TRBJ2-7; d_call: NA; cdr3_aa: CSARVEEVGYEQYF; cdr3_nt: TGCAGTGCTAGAGTGGAAGAGGTTGGCTACGAGCAGTACTTC
v_call: TRBV7-8; clone_size: few; j_call: TRBJ2-7; d_call: TRBD2; cdr3_aa: CASSLVSGGSSYEQYF; cdr3_nt: TGTGCCAGCAGCTTAGTTTCGGGGGGGAGCTCCTACGAGCAGTACTTC
v_call: TRBV6-1; clone_size: NA; j_call: TRBJ2-7; d_call: TRBD1; cdr3_aa: CAGRQGTHEQYF; cdr3_nt: TGTGCCGGCCGACAGGGAACCCACGAGCAGTACTTC
v_call: TRBV28; clone_size: NA; j_call: TRBJ2-5; d_call: NA; cdr3_aa: CASSQVWTGEQETQYF; cdr3_nt: TGTGCCAGCAGCCAAGTGTGGACGGGAGAACAAGAGACCCAGTACTTC
v_call: TRBV10-3; clone_size: few; j_call: TRBJ2-1; d_call: NA; cdr3_aa: CAISEYDSDEQFF; cdr3_nt: TGTGCCATCAGTGAGTACGACAGCGATGAGCAGTTCTTC
v_call: TRBV14; clone_size: NA; j_call: TRBJ2-7; d_call: TRBD1; cdr3_aa: CASSPGTGSGLGEQYF; cdr3_nt: TGTGCCAGCAGCCCCGGGACAGGGTCCGGGTTAGGCGAGCAGTACTTC
v_call: TRBV7-8; clone_size: NA; j_call: TRBJ2-3; d_call: TRBD2; cdr3_aa: CASSLAPGGRTDTQYF; cdr3_nt: TGTGCCAGCAGCTTAGCGCCGGGGGGGCGCACAGATACGCAGTATTTT
v_call: TRBV20-1; clone_size: once; j_call: TRBJ2-2; d_call: TRBD2; cdr3_aa: CSARDRGGGAFPGELFF; cdr3_nt: TGCAGCGCTAGAGATCGAGGCGGGGGGGCCTTCCCCGGGGAGCTGTTTTTT
v_call: TRBV28; clone_size: NA; j_call: TRBJ1-1; d_call: NA; cdr3_aa: CASTPLEEVPEAFF; cdr3_nt: TGTGCCAGCACCCCCTTAGAGGAAGTCCCTGAAGCTTTCTTT
v_call: TRBV6-2/TRBV6-3; clone_size: NA; j_call: TRBJ2-3; d_call: NA; cdr3_aa: CASSWNIRGSTDTQYF; cdr3_nt: TGTGCCAGCAGTTGGAATATCCGGGGAAGCACAGATACGCAGTATTTT
v_call: TRBV6-1; clone_size: NA; j_call: TRBJ2-2; d_call: TRBD1; cdr3_aa: CASRRFDRGTGELFF; cdr3_nt: TGTGCCAGCAGAAGATTCGACAGGGGCACCGGGGAGCTGTTTTTT
v_call: TRBV12-3/TRBV12-4; clone_size: many; j_call: TRBJ2-7; d_call: NA; cdr3_aa: CASSSRSYEQYF; cdr3_nt: TGTGCCAGCAGCTCTCGCTCCTACGAGCAGTACTTC
v_call: TRBV7-9; clone_size: NA; j_call: TRBJ2-3; d_call: TRBD1; cdr3_aa: CASSPGGGDREVPQYF; cdr3_nt: TGTGCCAGCAGCCCTGGAGGTGGGGACAGAGAAGTCCCGCAGTATTTT
v_call: TRBV20-1; clone_size: few; j_call: TRBJ2-1; d_call: TRBD1; cdr3_aa: CDTGTAYNEQFF; cdr3_nt: TGCGATACCGGGACAGCCTACAATGAGCAGTTCTTC
v_call: TRBV15; clone_size: few; j_call: TRBJ2-1; d_call: NA; cdr3_aa: CATSRSSDHEQFF; cdr3_nt: TGTGCCACCAGCAGATCCTCGGACCATGAGCAGTTCTTC
v_call: TRBV20-1; clone_size: NA; j_call: TRBJ2-7; d_call: TRBD1; cdr3_aa: CSAQDREEVQYF; cdr3_nt: TGCAGTGCCCAGGACAGGGAGGAGGTGCAGTACTTC
v_call: TRBV7-9; clone_size: NA; j_call: TRBJ2-5; d_call: NA; cdr3_aa: CASSPRELETQYF; cdr3_nt: TGTGCCAGCAGCCCCCGGGAACTCGAGACCCAGTACTTC
v_call: TRBV11-2; clone_size: NA; j_call: TRBJ2-5; d_call: TRBD2; cdr3_aa: CASSSDLFSGAEETQYF; cdr3_nt: TGTGCCAGCAGCTCCGACCTTTTCAGCGGGGCGGAGGAGACCCAGTACTTC
v_call: TRBV11-1; clone_size: few; j_call: TRBJ2-1; d_call: TRBD1; cdr3_aa: CASSLERGPHNEQFF; cdr3_nt: TGTGCCAGCAGCTTAGAGAGGGGGCCCCACAATGAGCAGTTCTTC
v_call: TRBV20-1; clone_size: many; j_call: TRBJ2-2; d_call: NA; cdr3_aa: CSARDFRDTGELFF; cdr3_nt: TGCAGTGCTAGAGATTTCAGGGACACCGGGGAGCTGTTTTTT
v_call: TRBV29-1; clone_size: NA; j_call: TRBJ2-7; d_call: NA; cdr3_aa: CSVGGTSSGEQYF; cdr3_nt: TGCAGCGTTGGAGGGACCAGTTCCGGCGAGCAGTACTTC
v_call: TRBV4-1; clone_size: few; j_call: TRBJ2-1; d_call: NA; cdr3_aa: CASSPFAGHNEQFF; cdr3_nt: TGCGCCAGCAGCCCGTTTGCGGGGCACAATGAGCAGTTCTTC
v_call: TRBV12-3/TRBV12-4; clone_size: few; j_call: TRBJ2-5; d_call: NA; cdr3_aa: CASSLLPLAGGEETQYF; cdr3_nt: TGTGCCAGCAGTTTATTGCCCCTGGCAGGAGGGGAGGAGACCCAGTACTTC
v_call: TRBV4-1; clone_size: few; j_call: TRBJ1-3; d_call: TRBD1; cdr3_aa: CASTHALGLQGNPGNTIYF; cdr3_nt: TGCGCCAGCACCCACGCCCTAGGCCTACAGGGGAATCCTGGAAACACCATATATTTT
v_call: TRBV12-3/TRBV12-4; clone_size: few; j_call: TRBJ2-7; d_call: NA; cdr3_aa: CASSWALGSGEQYF; cdr3_nt: TGTGCCAGCAGCTGGGCCTTGGGGTCTGGCGAGCAGTACTTC
v_call: TRBV20-1; clone_size: NA; j_call: TRBJ2-7; d_call: NA; cdr3_aa: CSAITGSTYEQYF; cdr3_nt: TGCAGTGCTATCACAGGGAGTACCTACGAGCAGTACTTC
v_call: TRBV7-6; clone_size: NA; j_call: TRBJ2-1; d_call: NA; cdr3_aa: CASSSGVAVGNEQFF; cdr3_nt: TGTGCCAGCAGCTCAGGCGTGGCGGTTGGCAATGAGCAGTTCTTC
v_call: TRBV7-2; clone_size: few; j_call: TRBJ1-2; d_call: TRBD1; cdr3_aa: CASSSLTGTADYYGYTF; cdr3_nt: TGTGCCAGCAGCTCCCTAACCGGGACAGCCGATTACTATGGCTACACCTTC
v_call: TRBV30; clone_size: NA; j_call: TRBJ2-7; d_call: NA; cdr3_aa: CAWSVSEAYEQYF; cdr3_nt: TGTGCCTGGAGTGTCTCAGAAGCCTACGAGCAGTACTTC
v_call: TRBV5-1; clone_size: NA; j_call: TRBJ2-7; d_call: TRBD1; cdr3_aa: CASSPGQGVPYEQYF; cdr3_nt: TGCGCCAGCAGCCCCGGACAGGGGGTACCCTACGAGCAGTACTTC
v_call: TRBV19; clone_size: NA; j_call: TRBJ2-7; d_call: NA; cdr3_aa: CASSTTDSSEQYF; cdr3_nt: TGTGCCAGTAGTACCACGGACAGCAGCGAGCAGTACTTC
v_call: TRBV7-9; clone_size: NA; j_call: TRBJ2-5; d_call: NA; cdr3_aa: CASSLSIFFHF; cdr3_nt: TGTGCCAGCAGCTTATCCATTTTCTTCCACTTC
v_call: TRBV4-1; clone_size: few; j_call: TRBJ2-1; d_call: TRBD1; cdr3_aa: CASSQIPGQGVSEQFF; cdr3_nt: TGCGCCAGCAGCCAGATACCGGGACAGGGGGTTTCTGAGCAGTTCTTC
v_call: TRBV6-1; clone_size: NA; j_call: TRBJ2-1; d_call: NA; cdr3_aa: CASSEMGSWQFF; cdr3_nt: TGTGCCAGCAGTGAAATGGGTAGTTGGCAGTTCTTC
v_call: TRBV9; clone_size: NA; j_call: TRBJ2-6; d_call: NA; cdr3_aa: CASSVGVSGANVLTF; cdr3_nt: TGTGCCAGCAGCGTAGGGGTCTCTGGGGCCAACGTCCTGACTTTC
v_call: TRBV7-9; clone_size: NA; j_call: TRBJ2-5; d_call: TRBD2; cdr3_aa: CASSPRGGGAVATQYF; cdr3_nt: TGTGCCAGCAGCCCACGTGGCGGGGGAGCCGTTGCGACCCAGTACTTC